This T cell receptor (beta chain) was identified in a study of blood T cells in healthy people across ages. Study-level information: Template switching caught about one barcoded beta molecule for each two T cells.

The CDR3 loop spans 16 amino acids. V lost 2 bases, J lost 0 bases, and 13 bases lay in between. Germline V lookup: CDR1 SGHRS, CDR2 YFSETQ. Whole-study findings and limits: Donor CMV infection status was unknown, possibly confounding age-related changes in expanded clonotypes. Diversity of TCR beta per million T cells declined in a roughly linear way with age.

This clonotype has a handful of counts. What it binds is unknown. Sample-barcoded 5' priming and a J-beta primer mix drove a second PCR of 7 to 11 cycles. A 12-random-nucleotide template-switch adaptor tagged each cDNA molecule. Each CDR3 protein is one row after TCRdb ran MiXCR on the 5' RACE reads. The sample has some 710,000 distinct CDR3 sequences; roughly 46% are singletons. The receptor comes from a man older than 75 in good health. The rearrangement joins TRBV5-1 to TRBJ2-3; the D call may be TRBD1 or TRBD2 (5 bases each). The specimen was blood. CDR3 DNA sequence: TGCGCCAGCAGCTTCTCCGGGACCCCAAGCACAGATACGCAGTATTTT. This sequence encodes CASSFSGTPSTDTQYF.